This entry features one T cell receptor beta chain sequence. The sample comes from a study of T cell changes during pregnancy in multiple sclerosis. CDR1 is SGHNT and CDR2 is YYREEE in the germline V gene (reference sequence). V was clipped by 4 bases and J by 4 bases; unmatched bases: 2. The CDR3 contains 13 residues. Sequencing was performed with immunoSEQ multiplex PCR; in TCRdb, only in-frame clones are kept and a portion is missing. The sample records 30,000 to 45,000 clones, approximately 88% being singletons. This clonotype was sampled from a female donor with multiple sclerosis, enrolled in a pregnancy study. The chain recombines TRBV5-4 with TRBJ2-1; TRBD2 matches 7 bases. This material consisted of CD4+ T cells from peripheral blood mononuclear cells, taken before pregnancy. The CDR3 DNA reads as TGTGCCAGCAGCGGTAGCGGGTACAATGAGCAGTTCTTC. Its translation: CASSGSGYNEQFF.